The T cell receptor (beta chain) under discussion was sequenced for a study of beta chain features in type 1 diabetes. Per donor, one heparinised blood draw averaged roughly 120 mL. Via the markers CD45RO/CCR7/CD25/CD127/CD95/CD27, stem cell-like memory, regulatory, central memory and naive CD4+ cells were sorted. Purity exceeded 98% in all sorted populations. All of the isolated RNA was reverse transcribed, so expressed TCRB transcripts were sequenced. The average output of naive, central memory and regulatory T cell samples was several million reads. Generated by immunoSEQ multiplex PCR, the TCRdb table keeps only in-frame clones and is missing some. The data hold around 360,000 clones, with 10% to 15% observed a single time. In its sample, this clone was seen a few times. Antigen specificity is unknown. Trimming left V 6 bases short and J 1 base short, with 13 bases between. CDR1 and CDR2 (germline): MDHEN, SYDVKM. This CDR3 region has 15 residues.

General study points: A moderate, significant TCRB CDR3 shortening appeared in type 1 diabetes across four CD4+ subsets.

This sequence joins TRBV28 and TRBJ2-1; unclear D gene. The specimen sequenced was naive CD4+ T cells from blood. This sequence was found in a woman between 18 and 29 years old with type 1 diabetes. The CDR3 loop is CASSLMGRSYNEQFF. For the CDR3, the DNA is TGTGCCAGCAGCCTGATGGGCCGATCCTACAATGAGCAGTTCTTC.